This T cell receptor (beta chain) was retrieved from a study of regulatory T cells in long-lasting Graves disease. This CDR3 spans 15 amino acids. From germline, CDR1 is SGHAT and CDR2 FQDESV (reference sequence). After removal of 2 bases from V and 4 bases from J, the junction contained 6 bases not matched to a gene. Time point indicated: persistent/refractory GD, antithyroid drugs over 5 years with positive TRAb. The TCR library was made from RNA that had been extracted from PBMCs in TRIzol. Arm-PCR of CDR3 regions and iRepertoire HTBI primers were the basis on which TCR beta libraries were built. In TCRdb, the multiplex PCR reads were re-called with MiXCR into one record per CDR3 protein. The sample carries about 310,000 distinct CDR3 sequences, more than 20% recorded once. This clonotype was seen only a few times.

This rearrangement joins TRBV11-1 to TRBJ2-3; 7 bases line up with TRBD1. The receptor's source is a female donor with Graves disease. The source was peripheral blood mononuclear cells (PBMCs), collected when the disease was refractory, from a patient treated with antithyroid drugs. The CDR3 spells CASSLRGLLADTQYF. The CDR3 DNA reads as TGTGCCAGCAGCTTAAGGGGGCTCTTGGCAGATACGCAGTATTTT. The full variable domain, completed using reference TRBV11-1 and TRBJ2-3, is EAEVAQSPRYKITEKSQAVAFWCDPISGHATLYWYRQILGQGPELLVQFQDESVVDDSQLPKDRFSAERLKGVDSTLKIQPAELGDSAMYLCASSLRGLLADTQYFGPGTRLTVL.